What follows are 6 T cell receptor beta chains derived from one specimen sequenced in a study of identical twins. TCRdb reanalysed the 5' RACE reads using MiXCR and keeps one entry per CDR3 protein. The table lists 690,000 or so distinct CDR3 sequences, under 9% of them singletons. This same sample was also taken into another study, of yellow fever vaccine responses in identical twins.

The specimen was PBMCs. Receptors were obtained from a woman aged 18-29 years in good health.

As to this clonotype: Because the CDR3 is missing its conserved closing phenylalanine or tryptophan, this is likely a read error. This chain links TRBV10-3 with TRBJ2-1; 7 positions agree with TRBD1. Unmatched junction bases numbered 10, after V lost 5 bases and J lost 0 bases. The length of the CDR3 is 17 residues. CDR1 is ENHRY and CDR2 is SYGVKD in the germline V gene. The CDR3: CAISPTGTDYSYNEQFS. Written as DNA, the CDR3 is TGTGCCATCAGTCCGACCGGGACAGATTACTCCTACAATGAGCAGTTCTCC.

This sequence joins TRBV20-1 and TRBJ2-7, with 14 bases lining up with TRBD2. The ends lost 3 bases at V and 6 bases at J; junction bases unmatched: 13. Germline CDR1 is DFQATT and CDR2 is SNEGSKA (reference sequence). The CDR3 contains 17 residues. CDR3: CSASRLGLAGGLGEQYF. CDR3 in DNA: TGCAGTGCTAGCAGACTTGGACTAGCGGGAGGATTGGGCGAGCAGTACTTC.

This clonotype was counted between two and nine times. The chain links TRBV27 to TRBJ2-3; no reliable D call. Trimming left V 0 bases short and J 5 bases short, with 9 bases between. Germline CDR1 reads MNHEY; CDR2 reads SMNVEV (reference sequence). This CDR3 is built from 14 residues. CDR3 sequence: CASSLSRVGDTQYF. In nucleotides, the CDR3 is TGTGCCAGCAGTTTATCAAGAGTAGGAGATACGCAGTATTTT.

This clonotype has at least ten counts. The chain carries TRBV10-2 and TRBJ2-7, with D perhaps matching TRBD2 (7 bases). Per germline, CDR1 WSHSY and CDR2 SAAADI. Trimming shortened V by 6 bases and J by 2 bases, and 14 bases separated the two germline ends. The CDR3 is 14 amino acids. The CDR3 is CASRSGTRAYEQYF. CDR3 nucleotide sequence: TGCGCCAGCAGGAGCGGGACAAGAGCCTACGAGCAGTACTTC.

This rearrangement joins TRBV6-4 to TRBJ2-4; D is unresolved. V dropped 4 bases and J dropped 6 bases, with 10 bases sitting between them. Germline CDR1 and CDR2: MRHNA and SNTAGT. The CDR3 has 13 amino acids. CDR3 DNA: TGTGCCAGCAGTGTAAAGGACGGAAACATTCAGTACTTC. Translating it yields CASSVKDGNIQYF.

There are a few counts of this clonotype. This chain connects TRBV21-1 to TRBJ1-1. TRBV21-1 is designated a pseudogene. The CDR3 totals 15 residues. The CDR3 protein is CASSNGEQMNTEAFF. The CDR3 DNA reads as TGTGCCAGCAGCAATGGAGAACAGATGAACACTGAAGCTTTCTTT.